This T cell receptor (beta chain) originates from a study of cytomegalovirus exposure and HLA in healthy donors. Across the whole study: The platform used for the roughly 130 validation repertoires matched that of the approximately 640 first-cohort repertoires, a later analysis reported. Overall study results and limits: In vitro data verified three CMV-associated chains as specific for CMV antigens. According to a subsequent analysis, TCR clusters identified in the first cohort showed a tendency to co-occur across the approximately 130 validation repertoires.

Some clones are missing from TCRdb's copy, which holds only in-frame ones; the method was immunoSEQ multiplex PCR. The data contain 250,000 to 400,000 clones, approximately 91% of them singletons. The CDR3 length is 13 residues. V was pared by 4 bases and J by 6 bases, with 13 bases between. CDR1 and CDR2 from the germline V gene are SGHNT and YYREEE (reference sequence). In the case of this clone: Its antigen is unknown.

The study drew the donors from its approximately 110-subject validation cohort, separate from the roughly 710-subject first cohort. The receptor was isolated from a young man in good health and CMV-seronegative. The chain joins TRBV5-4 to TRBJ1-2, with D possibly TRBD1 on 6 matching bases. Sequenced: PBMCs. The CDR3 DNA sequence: TGTGCCAGCAGCCTACAGGGAAGAGATGGCTACACCTTC. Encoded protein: CASSLQGRDGYTF.